Given below is one TCR beta chain in context. Its antigen is still unknown. Sequence at one end of the junction differs from germline and may be a read error. PCR amplification relied on 60 Vbeta primers (plus 13 Jbeta primers). The assay was immunoSEQ multiplex PCR, and TCRdb's table has in-frame clones only and misses some. The data hold approximately 210,000 clones, with 75% to 90% observed a single time. This sample was taken from a study of cytomegalovirus exposure and HLA in healthy donors. Across the study: An earlier analysis identified 95 million to 120 million unique TCR beta sequences in 150 million to 200 million T cells. The study's findings and limits: Usually a TCR sequence was rare, but some public TCRs were found in many donors. In presence/absence analyses, roughly uniform sequencing depth across donors was assumed.

The CDR3 has 17 amino acids. From germline, CDR1 is SGHTA and CDR2 FQGNSA. The sequence was collected from a man between 25 and 39 years old in good health and CMV-seronegative. The rearrangement uses TRBV7-2 and TRBJ2-6, with D perhaps matching TRBD1 (5 bases). The sequencing input was PBMCs. The CDR3 DNA reads TGTGCCAGCACTCCTACCTCCGGATTCGTTGGGGCCAACGGCCTGACTTTC. Translating gives CASTPTSGFVGANGLTF.